The 19 T cell receptor beta chains below were found in one sample sequenced in a study of T cell responses to AZD1222 COVID-19 vaccine. The table came from immunoSEQ multiplex PCR; TCRdb's copy has only in-frame clones and leaves some out. This repertoire shows 100,000 to 150,000 clones, 92% found once; its top ten account for over 0.95%. The sample here was peripheral blood, taken on day 0 of AZD1222 vaccination. These receptors all stem from an adult in good health.

The chain uses TRBV6-1 and TRBJ1-3; D is unclear. Germline CDR1 reads MNHNS; CDR2 reads SASEGT. This CDR3 spans 16 amino acids. Trimming stripped 2 bases from V and 3 bases from J, with 14 bases between. In nucleotides, the CDR3 is TGTGCCAGCAGTGAAACCAGCTTGGTGGTTGGAAACACCATATATTTT. Translated: CASSETSLVVGNTIYF.

CDR3 amino acids: CASSPSTSREQYF. CDR3 DNA sequence: TGCGCCAGCAGCCCATCTACTAGTCGCGAGCAGTACTTC. V gene TRBV5-1 combines with J gene TRBJ2-7; a weak D match, TRBD2 (5 bases). The CDR3 consists of 13 residues. Trimming cost V 4 bases and J 6 bases, with 14 bases left between them. The germline gives CDR1 SGHRS, CDR2 YFSETQ.

The sample holds a few counts of this clone. The V gene is TRBV6-5, the J gene TRBJ1-1; D is undetermined. The CDR3 is 11 amino acids. Between the trimmed V and J ends, which lost 7 bases and 3 bases, there was a span of 6 bases. Germline V gene data show CDR1 as MNHEY and CDR2 as SVGAGI. The CDR3 loop reads CASTFYTEAFF. The CDR3 DNA reads as TGTGCCAGCACCTTCTACACTGAAGCTTTCTTT.

The chain uses TRBV5-1 and TRBJ1-2, with unresolved D. From germline, CDR1 is SGHRS and CDR2 YFSETQ. This CDR3 comprises 15 residues. Trimming took 4 bases from V and 2 from J, leaving 15 bases between them. The CDR3 bases are TGCGCCAGCAGCCCGCAGGTTACCACGAACTATGGCTACACCTTC. Its translation: CASSPQVTTNYGYTF.

The chain carries TRBV2 and TRBJ1-1; D is perhaps TRBD1 (5 bases). The CDR3 extends over 13 amino acids. The ends were cut back, 1 base at V and 4 bases at J, with 7 bases in the middle. The germline V gene has CDR1 SNHLY and CDR2 FYNNEI. CDR3 in amino acids: CASSEGGGTEAFF. CDR3 nucleotide sequence: TGTGCCAGCAGTGAAGGGGGGGGCACTGAAGCTTTCTTT.

The rearrangement joins TRBV11-2 to TRBJ2-7; D not resolved. This CDR3 is built from 13 residues. CDR1 and CDR2 from the germline V gene are SGHAT and FQNNGV. V was pared by 0 bases and J by 8 bases, with 11 bases between. The CDR3 sequence: CASSLEPDNKQYF. CDR3 nucleotides: TGTGCCAGCAGCTTAGAGCCCGATAACAAGCAGTACTTC.

The rearrangement uses TRBV9 and TRBJ1-1; D is uncertain. Looked up from germline, CDR1 is SGDLS and CDR2 is YYNGEE. The CDR3 sequence is 14 residues long. The V end was cut by 4 bases, the J end by 5 bases, with 15 bases between. Written as DNA, the CDR3 is TGTGCCAGCAGCACGCTCCCTCAAGCTACTGAAGCTTTCTTT. Protein: CASSTLPQATEAFF.

The V and J genes are TRBV5-4 and TRBJ2-1, with unresolved D. The germline V and J ends were trimmed by 4 bases and 0 bases, with 5 bases remaining between them. Per germline, CDR1 SGHNT and CDR2 YYREEE (reference sequence). The CDR3 totals 13 residues. CDR3 DNA: TGTGCCAGCAGCGGAAGCTCCTACAATGAGCAGTTCTTC. This encodes CASSGSSYNEQFF.

The chain uses TRBV3-1 (or the pseudogene TRBV3-2) and TRBJ1-5; 7 bases fit TRBD1. Germline loops: CDR1 LGHDT, CDR2 YNNKEL (reference sequence). The CDR3 contains 13 residues. After removal of 2 bases from V and 9 bases from J, the junction contained 4 bases not matched to a gene. In nucleotides, the CDR3 is TGTGCCAGCAGCCAAAAACAGGGGAGGCCCCAGCATTTT. It is translated as CASSQKQGRPQHF.

The chain couples TRBV25-1 to TRBJ1-1; TRBD1 might be the D (5 bases). V was trimmed by 1 base and J by 3 bases, leaving 15 bases between them. Germline assignment: CDR1 MGHDK and CDR2 SYGVNS. The CDR3 has 16 amino acids. Here the CDR3 DNA reads TGTGCCAGCAGTGAATCCCAGGGCCTCCCGGACACTGAAGCTTTCTTT. This sequence encodes CASSESQGLPDTEAFF.

The V and J genes are TRBV23-1 and TRBJ2-1, with D possibly being TRBD2 (5 bases). TRBV23-1 is an ORF, with its function uncertain. This CDR3 has 15 residues. Trimming took off 6 bases at V and 9 bases at J, with 21 bases between the two ends. CDR3 sequence reads: CASSPRGSVVGEQFF. CDR3 nucleotides: TGCGCCAGCAGCCCCCGTGGTAGCGTTGTTGGTGAGCAGTTCTTC.

In the case of this clone: The same CDR3 is also encoded by other DNA sequences in this sample. The genes are TRBV18 and TRBJ2-5, with 9 bases matching TRBD2. Trimming removed 2 bases from V and 5 bases from J; junction bases left unmatched: 0. CDR3 length equals 13 residues. Germline loops: CDR1 KGHSH, CDR2 LQKENI. CDR3 sequence (DNA): TGTGCCAGCTCACCAACTAGCGGGGAGACCCAGTACTTC. This encodes CASSPTSGETQYF.

The chain couples TRBV30 to TRBJ1-4; 11 nucleotides match TRBD1. Germline trimming cut 2 bases from V and 10 bases from J; bases unmatched to any gene: 3. Germline V gene data show CDR1 as GTSNPN and CDR2 as SVGIG (reference sequence). The CDR3 extends over 13 amino acids. Here the CDR3 reads CAWSRGTGGKLFF. The CDR3 DNA follows: TGTGCCTGGAGTCGGGGGACAGGGGGAAAACTGTTTTTT.

The DNA for the CDR3 is TGTGCCAGCAGTTATGGGGCTAGCTTTGGCTACACCTTC. Its translation: CASSYGASFGYTF. J is TRBJ1-2 and V is TRBV6-5, with D maybe TRBD1 (5 bases). The CDR3 totals 13 residues. Germline assignment: CDR1 MNHEY and CDR2 SVGAGI. Trimming took off 3 bases at V and 7 bases at J, with 12 bases between the two ends.

The CDR3 nucleotides read TGTGCCAGCAGCCTCAGCCTCTCTGGGGCCAACGTCCTGACTTTC. It codes for CASSLSLSGANVLTF. The V and J genes are TRBV5-4 and TRBJ2-6; no firm D call. CDR1 and CDR2 from the germline V gene are SGHNT and YYREEE (reference sequence). V lost 4 bases and J 0 bases, leaving 8 bases between the germline ends. The CDR3 has 15 amino acids.

The chain uses TRBV2 and TRBJ1-1; D call uncertain. CDR1 and CDR2 (germline): SNHLY, FYNNEI. The CDR3 extends over 11 amino acids. V lost 4 bases and J lost 7, with 7 bases in between. CDR3 nucleotide sequence: TGTGCCAGCAGTGGTGCGTATGAAGCTTTCTTT. It specifies CASSGAYEAFF.

The sample holds a few counts of this clone. The V gene is TRBV18, the J gene TRBJ1-2; 10 bases are a match to TRBD1. V shed 4 bases, J shed 8 bases, and the junction held 4 bases outside the gene matches. The germline gives CDR1 KGHSH, CDR2 LQKENI. This CDR3 comprises 13 residues. The CDR3 coding sequence is TGTGCCAGCTCACTGGGGACAGGGGAAGGCTACACCTTC. Its translation is CASSLGTGEGYTF. The full variable domain, completed using reference TRBV18 and TRBJ1-2, is NAGVMQNPRHLVRRRGQEARLRCSPMKGHSHVYWYRQLPEEGLKFMVYLQKENIIDESGMPKERFSAEFPKEGPSILRIQQVVRGDSAAYFCASSLGTGEGYTFGSGTRLTVV.

This clone was counted between two and nine times. The chain combines TRBV5-5 with TRBJ2-7, with 7 positions matching TRBD1. With 7 bases clipped from V and 0 bases from J, the junction kept 19 bases outside the gene matches. CDR1 is SGHKS, CDR2 YYEKEE, per germline (reference sequence). CDR3 length equals 18 residues. CDR3 region: CASGRDRGLRMSSYEQYF. The CDR3 nucleotides are TGTGCCAGCGGCCGGGACAGAGGCTTACGTATGAGCTCCTACGAGCAGTACTTC. Looking up the rest from reference TRBV5-5 and TRBJ2-7 gives the full variable domain: DAGVTQSPTHLIKTRGQQVTLRCSPISGHKSVSWYQQVLGQGPQFIFQYYEKEERGRGNFPDRFSARQFPNYSSELNVNALLLGDSALYLCASGRDRGLRMSSYEQYFGPGTRLTVT.

This chain uses TRBV2 with TRBJ2-5; TRBD1 or TRBD2 may be the D gene (6 bases each). The CDR3 is 10 amino acids. Germline CDR1 SNHLY, CDR2 FYNNEI. V lost 8 bases and J lost 14, with 15 bases in between. Written as DNA, the CDR3 is TGTGCCAGCGGCGGGACACAAATTTACTTC. Translation gives CASGGTQIYF.